This record concerns one T cell receptor (beta chain) sequence. Authors' processing steps: Amplification with reference gene primers provided the estimates of nucleated cell counts. Profiling relied on immunoSEQ multiplex PCR, and the TCRdb table lists in-frame clones only, not all of them. The D gene and trimming were derived from the DNA, and the V and J assignments and clone size from that table. The sample consists of nearly 250,000 clones, around nine tenths of them appearing once. The sample belongs to a study of blood T cell repertoires in COVID-19. Study information: The United States, Italy and Spain were the sources of the acute and convalescent COVID-19 samples. Sources were T cells, B-cell-depleted T cells, or PBMCs; the material itself was cDNA or gDNA.

Germline V gives CDR1 MNHEY, CDR2 SVGEGT. The V and J ends lost 4 bases and 1 base respectively, with 14 bases between them. The CDR3 extends over 17 amino acids. V and J are TRBV6-2 or TRBV6-3 and TRBJ2-6; perhaps TRBD1 as D (5 bases). Input material: peripheral blood. The sequence was obtained from a woman aged 60-75 years who had recovered from COVID-19. The CDR3 loop reads CASSSVPAGSGANVLTF. The CDR3 DNA follows: TGTGCCAGCAGTTCGGTGCCCGCAGGGTCTGGGGCCAACGTCCTGACTTTC.